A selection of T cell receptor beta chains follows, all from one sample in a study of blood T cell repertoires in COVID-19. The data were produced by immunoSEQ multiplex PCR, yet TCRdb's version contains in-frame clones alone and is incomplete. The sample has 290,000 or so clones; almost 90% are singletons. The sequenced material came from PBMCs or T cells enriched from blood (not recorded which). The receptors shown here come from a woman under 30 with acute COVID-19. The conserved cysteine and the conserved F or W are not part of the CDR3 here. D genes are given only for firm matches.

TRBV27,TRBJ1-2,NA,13,ASSLMGDSNYGYT
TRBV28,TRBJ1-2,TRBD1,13,ASSLWGQGNYGYT
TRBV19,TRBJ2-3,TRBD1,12,ASSIERGRYTQY
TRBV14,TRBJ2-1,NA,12,ASSQVGPDNEQF
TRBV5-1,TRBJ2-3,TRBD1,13,ASSLEDRETDTQY
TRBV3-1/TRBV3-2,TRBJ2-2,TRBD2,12,ASSLAGVTGELF
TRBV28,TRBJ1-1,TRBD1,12,ASSLGTARTEAF
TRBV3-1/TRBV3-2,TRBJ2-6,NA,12,ASSQAGGANVLT
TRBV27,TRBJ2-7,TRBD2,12,ASSFLREASEQY
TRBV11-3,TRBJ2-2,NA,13,ASSLAAGNTGELF
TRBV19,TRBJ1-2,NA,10,ATMRPNYGYT
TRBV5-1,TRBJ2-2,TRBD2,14,ASSLLAGVNVGELF
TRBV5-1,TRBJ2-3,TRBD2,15,ASSLAGLAVSTDTQY
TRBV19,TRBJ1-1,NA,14,ASSPSEGIVGTEAF
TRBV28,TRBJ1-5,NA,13,ASSLSGETYQPQH
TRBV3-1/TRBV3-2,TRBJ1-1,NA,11,ASSQALNTEAF
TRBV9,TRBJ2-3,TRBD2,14,ASSVTSGLNTDTQY
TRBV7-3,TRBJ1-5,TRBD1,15,ASSRGQGGLEGQPQH
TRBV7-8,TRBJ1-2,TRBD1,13,ASSLEGTGRYGYT
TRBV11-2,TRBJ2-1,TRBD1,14,ASSPHQTGEYNEQF
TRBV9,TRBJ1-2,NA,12,ASSGHTGRDGYT
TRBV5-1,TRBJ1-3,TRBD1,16,ASSLEGTGYRSGNTIY
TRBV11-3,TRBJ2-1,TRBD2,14,ASSLTSGRAHNEQF
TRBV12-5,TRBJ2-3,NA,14,ASASPGRFSTDTQY
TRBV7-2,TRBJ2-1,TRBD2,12,ASSLAGAQNEQF